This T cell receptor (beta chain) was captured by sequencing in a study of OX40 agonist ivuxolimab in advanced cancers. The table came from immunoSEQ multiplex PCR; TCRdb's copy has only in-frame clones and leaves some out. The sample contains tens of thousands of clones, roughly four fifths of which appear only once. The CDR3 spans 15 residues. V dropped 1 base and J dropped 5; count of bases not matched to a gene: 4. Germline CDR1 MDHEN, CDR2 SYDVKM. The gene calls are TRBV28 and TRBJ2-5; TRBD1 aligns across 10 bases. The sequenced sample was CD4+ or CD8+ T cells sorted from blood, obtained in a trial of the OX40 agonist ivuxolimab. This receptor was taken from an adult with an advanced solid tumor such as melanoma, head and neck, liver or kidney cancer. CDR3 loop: CASSLFPDRGETQYF. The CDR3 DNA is TGTGCCAGCAGTTTATTCCCGGACAGGGGGGAGACCCAGTACTTC.